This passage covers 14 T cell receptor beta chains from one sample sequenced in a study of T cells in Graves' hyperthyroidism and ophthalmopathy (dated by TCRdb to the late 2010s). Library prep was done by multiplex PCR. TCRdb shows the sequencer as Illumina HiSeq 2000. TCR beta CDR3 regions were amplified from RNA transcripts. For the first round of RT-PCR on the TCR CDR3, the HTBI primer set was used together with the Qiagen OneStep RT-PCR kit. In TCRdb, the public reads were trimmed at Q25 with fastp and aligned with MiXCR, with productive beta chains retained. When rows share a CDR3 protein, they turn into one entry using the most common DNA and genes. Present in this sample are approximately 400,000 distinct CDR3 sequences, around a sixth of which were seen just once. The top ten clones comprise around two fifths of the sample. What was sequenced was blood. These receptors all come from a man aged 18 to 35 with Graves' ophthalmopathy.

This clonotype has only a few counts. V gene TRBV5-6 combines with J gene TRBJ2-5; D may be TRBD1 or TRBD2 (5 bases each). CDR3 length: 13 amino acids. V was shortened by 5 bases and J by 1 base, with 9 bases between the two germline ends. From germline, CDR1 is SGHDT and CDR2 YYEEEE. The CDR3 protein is CASRGVTQETQYF. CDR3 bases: TGTGCCAGCAGGGGGGTAACCCAAGAGACCCAGTACTTC.

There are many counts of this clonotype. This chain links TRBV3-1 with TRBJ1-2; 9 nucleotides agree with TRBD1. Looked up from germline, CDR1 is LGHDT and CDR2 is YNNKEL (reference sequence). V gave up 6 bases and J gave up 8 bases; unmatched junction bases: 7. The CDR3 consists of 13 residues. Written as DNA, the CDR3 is TGTGCCAGCAGACCAACAGGGGGCGACGGCTACACCTTC. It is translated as CASRPTGGDGYTF.

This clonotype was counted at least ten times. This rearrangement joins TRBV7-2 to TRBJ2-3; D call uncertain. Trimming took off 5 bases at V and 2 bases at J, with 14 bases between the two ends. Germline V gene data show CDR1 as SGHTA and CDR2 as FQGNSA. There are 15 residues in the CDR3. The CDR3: CASSPTLGSTDTQYF. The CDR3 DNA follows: TGTGCCAGCAGCCCGACCCTAGGATCCACAGATACGCAGTATTTT.

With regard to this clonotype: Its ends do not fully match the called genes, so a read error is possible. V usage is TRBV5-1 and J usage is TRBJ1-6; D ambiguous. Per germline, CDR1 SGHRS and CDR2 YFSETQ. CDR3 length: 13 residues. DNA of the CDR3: TGTGCCGGCAGCTTGGACGCTGACTCACCCCTCCACTTT. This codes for CAGSLDADSPLHF.

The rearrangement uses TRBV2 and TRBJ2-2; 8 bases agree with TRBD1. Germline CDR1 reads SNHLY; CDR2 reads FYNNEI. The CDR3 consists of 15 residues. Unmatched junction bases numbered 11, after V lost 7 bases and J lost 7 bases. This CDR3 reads CASTNGQGWGGELFF. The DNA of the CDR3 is TGTGCCAGCACCAACGGACAGGGTTGGGGCGGGGAGCTGTTTTTT.

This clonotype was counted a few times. CDR3 in DNA: TGTGCCAGCAGTTTAGGGGGGCTCTTAGACTATGGCTACACCTTC. This sequence encodes CASSLGGLLDYGYTF. V is TRBV28 and J is TRBJ1-2, with a possible D match to TRBD1 (6 bases). The CDR3 loop spans 15 amino acids. The V gene lost 2 bases and the J gene lost 3 bases, with 13 bases spanning the gap. The germline CDR1 and CDR2 sequences are MDHEN and SYDVKM.

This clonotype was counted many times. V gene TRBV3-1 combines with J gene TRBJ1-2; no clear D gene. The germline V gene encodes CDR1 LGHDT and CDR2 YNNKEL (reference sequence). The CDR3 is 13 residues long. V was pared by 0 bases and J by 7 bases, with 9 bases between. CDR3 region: CASSQDRRVGYTF. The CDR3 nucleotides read TGTGCCAGCAGCCAAGATAGGAGGGTTGGCTACACCTTC. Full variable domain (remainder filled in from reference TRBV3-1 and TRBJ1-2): DTAVSQTPKYLVTQMGNDKSIKCEQNLGHDTMYWYKQDSKKFLKIMFSYNNKELIINETVPNRFSPKSPDKAHLNLHINSLELGDSAVYFCASSQDRRVGYTFGSGTRLTVV.

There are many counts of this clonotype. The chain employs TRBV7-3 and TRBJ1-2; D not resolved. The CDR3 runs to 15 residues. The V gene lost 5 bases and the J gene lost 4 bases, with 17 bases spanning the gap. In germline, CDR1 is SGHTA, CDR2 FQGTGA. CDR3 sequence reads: CASSTPGPSVYGYTF. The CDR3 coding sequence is TGTGCCAGCAGCACTCCGGGCCCAAGTGTCTATGGCTACACCTTC.

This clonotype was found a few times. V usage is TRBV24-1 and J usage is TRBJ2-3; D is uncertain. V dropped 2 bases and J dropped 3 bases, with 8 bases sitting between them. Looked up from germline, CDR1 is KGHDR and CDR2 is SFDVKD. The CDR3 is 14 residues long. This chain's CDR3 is CATSDSGQTDTQYF. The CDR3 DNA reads TGTGCCACCAGTGATTCGGGTCAAACAGATACGCAGTATTTT.

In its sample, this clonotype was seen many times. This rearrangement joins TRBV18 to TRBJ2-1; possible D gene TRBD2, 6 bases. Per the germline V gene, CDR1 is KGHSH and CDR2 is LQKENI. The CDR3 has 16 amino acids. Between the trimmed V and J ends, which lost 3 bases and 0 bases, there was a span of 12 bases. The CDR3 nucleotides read TGTGCCAGCTCACCTGCTAGCGAGAGCTCCTACAATGAGCAGTTCTTC. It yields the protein CASSPASESSYNEQFF.

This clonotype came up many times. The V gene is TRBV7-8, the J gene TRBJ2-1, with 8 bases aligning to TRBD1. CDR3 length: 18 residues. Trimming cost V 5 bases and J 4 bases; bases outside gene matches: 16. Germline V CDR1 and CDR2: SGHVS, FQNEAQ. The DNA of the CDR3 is TGTGCCAGCAGCCTTGAGGCGCAGGGGGCAATGAGTTACAATGAGCAGTTCTTC. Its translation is CASSLEAQGAMSYNEQFF.

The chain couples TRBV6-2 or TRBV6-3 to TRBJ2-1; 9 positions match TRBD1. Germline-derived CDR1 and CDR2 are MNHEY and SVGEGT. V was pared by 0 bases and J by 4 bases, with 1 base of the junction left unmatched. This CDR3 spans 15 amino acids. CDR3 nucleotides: TGTGCCAGCAGTTACTCACAGGGGGCTTACAATGAGCAGTTCTTC. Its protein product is CASSYSQGAYNEQFF.

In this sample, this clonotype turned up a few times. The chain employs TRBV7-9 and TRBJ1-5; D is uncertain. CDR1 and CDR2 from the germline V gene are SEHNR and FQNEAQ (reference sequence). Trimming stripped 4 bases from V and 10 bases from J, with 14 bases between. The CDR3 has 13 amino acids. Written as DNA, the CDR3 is TGTGCCAGCAGCTCGGACCGGCCGGACCCCCAGCATTTT. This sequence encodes CASSSDRPDPQHF.

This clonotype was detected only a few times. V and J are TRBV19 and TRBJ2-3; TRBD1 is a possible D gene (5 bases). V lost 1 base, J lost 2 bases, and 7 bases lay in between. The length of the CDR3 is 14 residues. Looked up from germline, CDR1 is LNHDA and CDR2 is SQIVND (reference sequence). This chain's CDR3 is CASSIGQITDTQYF. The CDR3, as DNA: TGTGCCAGTAGTATAGGACAGATCACAGATACGCAGTATTTT.